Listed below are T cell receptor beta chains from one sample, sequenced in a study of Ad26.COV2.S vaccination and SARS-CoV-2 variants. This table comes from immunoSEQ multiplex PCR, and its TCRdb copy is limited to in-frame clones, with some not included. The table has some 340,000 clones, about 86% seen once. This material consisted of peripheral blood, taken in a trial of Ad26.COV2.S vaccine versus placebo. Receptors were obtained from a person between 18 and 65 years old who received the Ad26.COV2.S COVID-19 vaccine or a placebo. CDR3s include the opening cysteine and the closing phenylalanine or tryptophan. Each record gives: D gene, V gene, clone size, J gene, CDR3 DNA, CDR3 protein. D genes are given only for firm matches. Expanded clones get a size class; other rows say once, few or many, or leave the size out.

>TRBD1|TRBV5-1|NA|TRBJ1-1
TGCGCCAGCAGCTTGCCGGGACAGGGGATGGAAGCTTTCTTT
CASSLPGQGMEAFF
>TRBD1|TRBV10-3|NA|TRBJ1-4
TGTGCCATCAGGGAGGGACAGGGGGCGGCTAATGAAAAACTGTTTTTT
CAIREGQGAANEKLFF
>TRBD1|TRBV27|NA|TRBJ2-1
TGTGCCAGCTCGCAACGGGACAGGGCCTACAATGAGCAGTTCTTC
CASSQRDRAYNEQFF
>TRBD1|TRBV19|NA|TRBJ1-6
TGTGCCAGTAATCAGGGACAGGGTGGATCACCCCTCCACTTT
CASNQGQGGSPLHF
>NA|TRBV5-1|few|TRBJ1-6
TGCGCCAGCAGCTTAGGCAGGGTGGGTTCACCCCTCCACTTT
CASSLGRVGSPLHF
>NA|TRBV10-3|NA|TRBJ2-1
TGTGCCATCAGCCGGGGGTCAGGGGTTGAGCAGTTCTTC
CAISRGSGVEQFF
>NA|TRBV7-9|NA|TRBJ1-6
TGTGCCAGCAGCTTAGCGCCAACCTTGACACTTAATAATTCACCCCTCCACTTT
CASSLAPTLTLNNSPLHF
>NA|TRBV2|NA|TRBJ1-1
TGTGCCAGCAGTGCATTGAAAACTGAAGCTTTCTTT
CASSALKTEAFF
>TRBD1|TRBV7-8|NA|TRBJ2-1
TGTGCCAGCAGCTTAAGGTCGGGAACACAGGGGGCTAATGAGCAGTTCTTC
CASSLRSGTQGANEQFF
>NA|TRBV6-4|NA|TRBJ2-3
TGTGCCAGCAGTGACTCTGGATGTTCTGCAGATACGCAGTATTTT
CASSDSGCSADTQYF
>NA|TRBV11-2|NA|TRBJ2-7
TGTGCCAGCAGCTCCGCAGACGAGCAGTACTTC
CASSSADEQYF
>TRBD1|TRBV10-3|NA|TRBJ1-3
TGTGCCATCAGAGAGGGACAGGGGGCGACTGGAAACACCATATATTTT
CAIREGQGATGNTIYF
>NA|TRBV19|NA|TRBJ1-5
TGTGCCAGTAGTATAGACAGTCGGCAGGGAGGGAGCGGGCCCCAGCATTTT
CASSIDSRQGGSGPQHF
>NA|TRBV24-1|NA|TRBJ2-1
TGTGCCACCAGTGATTCAATTTCCCCCCATGAGCAGTTCTTC
CATSDSISPHEQFF
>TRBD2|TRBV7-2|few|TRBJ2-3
TGTGCCAGCAGCCAGAGCGGACTAGCGGGGGGGATAGATACGCAGTATTTT
CASSQSGLAGGIDTQYF
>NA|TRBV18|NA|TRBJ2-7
TGTGCCAGCTCAATCGGTGGAGGCGAGCAGTACTTC
CASSIGGGEQYF
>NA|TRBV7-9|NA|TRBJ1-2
TGTGCCAGCAGTGGAGTCTATGGCTACACCTTC
CASSGVYGYTF
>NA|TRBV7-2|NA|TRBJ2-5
TGTGCCAGCAGCTTAGGGCAGGGGCGGGAAGAGACCCAGTACTTC
CASSLGQGREETQYF
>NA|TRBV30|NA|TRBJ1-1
TGTGCTCAGGAGGGGGGAGCTTTCTTT
CAQEGGAFF
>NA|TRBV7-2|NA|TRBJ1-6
TGTGCCAGTGGCTTTCCGGGCCCATATAATTCACCCCTCCACTTT
CASGFPGPYNSPLHF
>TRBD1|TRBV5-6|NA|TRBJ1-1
TGTGCCAGCAGCCGACAGGGGAACACTGAAGCTTTCTTT
CASSRQGNTEAFF
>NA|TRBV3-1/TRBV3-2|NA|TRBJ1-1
TGTGCCAGCAGGCAGGGGCGAGTGAGGAACACTGAAGCTTTCTTT
CASRQGRVRNTEAFF
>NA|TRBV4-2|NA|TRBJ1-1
TGTGCCAGCAGCGTTCGGGGGTCAGGGGCAACGACTGAAGCTTTCTTT
CASSVRGSGATTEAFF
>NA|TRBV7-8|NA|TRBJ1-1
TGTGCCAGCAGCTTAGCCCGGGGCAGTAAGATGAACACTGAAGCTTTCTTT
CASSLARGSKMNTEAFF
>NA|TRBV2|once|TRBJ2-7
TGTGCCAGCAGTGAAGGTCGAGGGTTCGGCGAGCAGTACTTC
CASSEGRGFGEQYF
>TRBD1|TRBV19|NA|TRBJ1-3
TGTGCCAGTAGTACCCGGACAGGCAACACCCTTTTATCTGGAAACACCATATATTTT
CASSTRTGNTLLSGNTIYF
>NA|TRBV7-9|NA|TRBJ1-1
TGTGCCAGCAGCTTGGGGGGCCCCATCTTCAGTAAAGCTTTCTTT
CASSLGGPIFSKAFF
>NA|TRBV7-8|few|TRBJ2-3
TGTGCCAGCAGCTTATACGAGAGATCCGGAGATACGCAGTATTTT
CASSLYERSGDTQYF
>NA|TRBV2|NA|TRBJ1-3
TGTGCCAGCAGCTTCTCTGGAAACACCATATATTTT
CASSFSGNTIYF
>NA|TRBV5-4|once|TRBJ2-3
TGTGCCAGCACCCAAGGGGGTACAAGCACAGATACGCAGTATTTT
CASTQGGTSTDTQYF
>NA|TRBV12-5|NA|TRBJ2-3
TGTGCTAGTGGTTTGGCCTACACAGATACGCAGTATTTT
CASGLAYTDTQYF
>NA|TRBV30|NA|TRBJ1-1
TGTGCCTGGAGTAGGGCGGGGACCACTGAAGCTTTCTTT
CAWSRAGTTEAFF
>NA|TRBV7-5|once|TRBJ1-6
TGTGCCAGAAGCTTGGGACAGGGGAGCGGTTCACCCCTCCACTTT
CARSLGQGSGSPLHF
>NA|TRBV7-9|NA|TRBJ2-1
TGTGCCAGCAGCCCCCGGGGGGCCAGGGAGCAGTTCTTC
CASSPRGAREQFF
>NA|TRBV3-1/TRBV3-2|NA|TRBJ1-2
TGTGCCAGCAGCCTCCACTTCCGGGGGGGGAGCCGAAACTATGGCTACACCTTC
CASSLHFRGGSRNYGYTF
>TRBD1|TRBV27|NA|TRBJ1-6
TGTGCCGCCCGGGACAGAATAGCGAATTCACCCCTCCACTTT
CAARDRIANSPLHF
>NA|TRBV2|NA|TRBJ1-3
TGTGCCAGCAGTCCCGGCGGAGGACGCCCCTCTGGAAACACCATATATTTT
CASSPGGGRPSGNTIYF
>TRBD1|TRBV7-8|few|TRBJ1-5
TGTGCCAGCTCCCAATGGGACAGTCGGCCCCAGCATTTT
CASSQWDSRPQHF
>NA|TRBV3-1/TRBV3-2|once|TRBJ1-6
TGTGCCAGCAGCCAAGAGGGGTCACCCCTCCACTTT
CASSQEGSPLHF
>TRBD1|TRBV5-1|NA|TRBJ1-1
TGCGCCAGCAGCTCACGGACAGGGGGCTGGGAAACTGAAGCTTTCTTT
CASSSRTGGWETEAFF
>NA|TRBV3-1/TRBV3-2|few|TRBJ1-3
TGTGCCAGCAGCTCCCCGACGAGGTTCTCTGGAAACACCATATATTTT
CASSSPTRFSGNTIYF
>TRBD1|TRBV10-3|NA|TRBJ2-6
TGTGCCATCGGAGGCGAAACAGGTCGACAGGGCAGTTACGGGGCCAACGTCCTGACTTTC
CAIGGETGRQGSYGANVLTF
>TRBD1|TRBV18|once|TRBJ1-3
TGTGCCAGCTCACCATCCTATGGGGACAGTAATGGAAACACCATATATTTT
CASSPSYGDSNGNTIYF